This T cell receptor beta chain was identified during a study of control samples from healthy donors and cancer patients (dated by TCRdb to 2020 to 2021). The library relied on the immunoSEQ multiplex PCR assay. The immuneACCESS repertoire file appears here via TCRdb, limited to in-frame rearrangements. These files lack a portion of the clones; in checked studies, under half of the deficit traces to unresolved V genes, and the cause of the others is not known. A total of fewer than 150,000 clones appear in this sample, approximately 90% of them only once. Jointly, the top ten make up roughly 8.6% of the sample. V lost 3 bases and J lost 2 bases; the stretch between them is 7 bases long. The germline V gene (reference sequence) specifies LNHDA as CDR1 and SQIVND as CDR2. Inclusive of the bounding cysteine and phenylalanine, the CDR3 is 14 residues long. Only the CDR3 region is kept as DNA, spanning 42 bases read in frame from base 1.

Regarding this clone: Its binding antigen is unknown. No base quality values were provided; no much bigger clone lies one nucleotide off.

This receptor was obtained from a man between 18 and 29 years old in good health. This receptor chain uses TRBV19 and TRBJ1-4; no confident D gene assignment can be made. The specimen sequenced was blood. Here is the DNA: TGTGCCAGTAGTATCACCGGGACTAATGAAAAACTGTTTTTT. This codes for CASSITGTNEKLFF.